This T cell receptor beta chain was captured by sequencing in a study of T-cell reconstitution after alpha-beta-depleted transplantation in children (dated by TCRdb to the mid-2010s). Broadly, across the study: Using TCR repertoire profiling, the study quantitatively followed how T-cell immune reconstitution unfolded in children after TCRalphabeta/CD19-depleted allogeneic hematopoietic cell transplantation.

CDR1 MNHEY and CDR2 SVGEGT are derived from the germline V gene. Inclusive of the bounding cysteine and phenylalanine, the CDR3 is 12 residues long. Left in the record is the CDR3 DNA by itself, 36 bases read in frame from the first base. Trimming removed 8 bases from V and 3 bases from J, leaving 9 bases between the germline ends. This clonotype occurred many times. Its binding antigen is unknown. Nothing much larger sits one base from this clone, and base qualities are not available. Library method: PCR. TCRdb names Illumina HiSeq 2500 as the instrument used. TCR libraries were prepared with molecular barcoding, using unique molecular identifiers to normalize TCRbeta repertoire quantification. In-frame beta chains were kept once TCRdb had trimmed the public reads at Q25 with fastp and called clones with MiXCR. Rows matching on CDR3 protein sequence are summarized as one entry with the most common DNA and genes. Present in this sample are approximately 590,000 distinct CDR3 sequences, about 10% of which were seen just once. 3.5% to 5% of the sample rests with the top ten.

The sample was PBMCs from the stem cell graft donor, taken from the stem cell graft. The clonotype was recovered from a human donor who donated a stem cell graft to a child with acute myeloid leukemia. The V gene is TRBV6-2 or TRBV6-3 and the J gene is TRBJ2-3, and perhaps TRBD2 as D gene, on 5 matching bases. The bases read TGTGCCAGCGAAGCGGAGACAGATACGCAGTATTTT. The encoded protein is CASEAETDTQYF.